This TCR beta chain is from a study of T cell responses to AZD1222 COVID-19 vaccine. As concerns this clone: Germline is not matched at one junction end, which may reflect a read error.

CDR3 length: 16 residues. Germline CDR1 SGHNT, CDR2 YENEEA. The protocol was immunoSEQ multiplex PCR, while the TCRdb copy is restricted to in-frame clones and leaves out a portion. The sample includes about 130,000 clones, roughly 92% of them seen just once. Sample: peripheral blood, taken 28 days after the second AZD1222 dose. The sequence was obtained from an adult who received the AZD1222 COVID-19 vaccine. The chain links TRBV11-3 to TRBJ1-6; possibly TRBD1 for D (5 bases). The CDR3, as DNA: TGTGCCAACAGCCGCTTCTGGGGGGAGAGTAATTCACCCCTCCACTTT. Its protein is CANSRFWGESNSPLHF. The full variable domain, its missing parts supplied by reference TRBV11-3 and TRBJ1-6, is EAGVVQSPRYKIIEKKQPVAFWCNPISGHNTLYWYLQNLGQGPELLIRYENEEAVDDSQLPKDRFSAERLKGVDSTLKIQPAELGDSAVYLCANSRFWGESNSPLHFGNGTRLTVT.